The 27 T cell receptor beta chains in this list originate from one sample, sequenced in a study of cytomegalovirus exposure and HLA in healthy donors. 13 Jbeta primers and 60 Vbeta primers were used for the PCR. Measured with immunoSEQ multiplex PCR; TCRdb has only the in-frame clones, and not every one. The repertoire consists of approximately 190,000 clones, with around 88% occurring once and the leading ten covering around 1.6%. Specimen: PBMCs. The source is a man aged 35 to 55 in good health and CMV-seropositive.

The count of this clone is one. CDR3 bases: TGTGCCACCAGCAGATACCGGGGGGGCTATGGCTACACCTTC. It codes for CATSRYRGGYGYTF. V is TRBV15 and J is TRBJ1-2, with a possible D match to TRBD1 (5 bases). The V gene's germline CDR1 is LNHNV and CDR2 YYDKDF (reference sequence). V was cut by 2 bases and J by 4 bases, with 11 bases left in between. The CDR3 covers 14 residues.

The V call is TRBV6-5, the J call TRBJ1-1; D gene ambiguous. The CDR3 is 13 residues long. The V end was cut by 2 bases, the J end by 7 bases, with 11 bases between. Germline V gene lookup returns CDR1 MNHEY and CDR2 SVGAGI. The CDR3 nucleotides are TGTGCCAGCAGTTACGTTGAGGGAATTGAAGCTTTCTTT. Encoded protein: CASSYVEGIEAFF.

Here the CDR3 DNA reads TGTGCCACCAGCAGAGGCCAGGGGGGCACTGAAGCTTTCTTT. This translates into CATSRGQGGTEAFF. V gene TRBV15 combines with J gene TRBJ1-1; 7 positions match TRBD1. V shed 1 base and J 4 bases; nucleotides not matched to a gene: 3. Per the germline V gene, CDR1 is LNHNV and CDR2 is YYDKDF (reference sequence). The CDR3 totals 14 residues. Drawing the rest from reference TRBV15 and TRBJ1-1, the complete variable domain is DAMVIQNPRYQVTQFGKPVTLSCSQTLNHNVMYWYQQKSSQAPKLLFHYYDKDFNNEADTPDNFQSRRPNTSFCFLDIRSPGLGDTAMYLCATSRGQGGTEAFFGQGTRLTVV.

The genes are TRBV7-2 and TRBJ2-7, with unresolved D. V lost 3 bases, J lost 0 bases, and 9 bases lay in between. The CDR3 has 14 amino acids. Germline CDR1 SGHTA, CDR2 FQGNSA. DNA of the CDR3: TGTGCCAGCAGCTTTCAGCGAATCTCCTACGAGCAGTACTTC. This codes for CASSFQRISYEQYF.

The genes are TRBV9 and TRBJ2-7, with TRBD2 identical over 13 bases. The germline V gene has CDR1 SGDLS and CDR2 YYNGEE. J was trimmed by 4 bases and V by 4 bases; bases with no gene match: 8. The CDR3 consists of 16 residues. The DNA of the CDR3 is TGTGCCAGCAGCCTAACTAGCGGGAGGGCCATATACGAGCAGTACTTC. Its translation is CASSLTSGRAIYEQYF.

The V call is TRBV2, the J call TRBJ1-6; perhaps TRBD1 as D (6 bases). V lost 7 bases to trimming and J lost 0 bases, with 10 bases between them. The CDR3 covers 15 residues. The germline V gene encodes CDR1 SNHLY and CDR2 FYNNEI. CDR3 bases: TGTGCCAGCAAGGACAGTAGCTCCTATAATTCACCCCTCCACTTT. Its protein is CASKDSSSYNSPLHF. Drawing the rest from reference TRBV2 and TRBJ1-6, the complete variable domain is EPEVTQTPSHQVTQMGQEVILRCVPISNHLYFYWYRQILGQKVEFLVSFYNNEISEKSEIFDDQFSVERPDGSNFTLKIRSTKLEDSAMYFCASKDSSSYNSPLHFGNGTRLTVT.

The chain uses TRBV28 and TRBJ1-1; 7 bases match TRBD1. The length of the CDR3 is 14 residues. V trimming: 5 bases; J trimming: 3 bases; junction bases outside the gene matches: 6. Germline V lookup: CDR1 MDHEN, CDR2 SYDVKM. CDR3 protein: CASSTYRGHTEAFF. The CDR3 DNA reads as TGTGCCAGCAGTACTTACAGGGGACACACTGAAGCTTTCTTT.

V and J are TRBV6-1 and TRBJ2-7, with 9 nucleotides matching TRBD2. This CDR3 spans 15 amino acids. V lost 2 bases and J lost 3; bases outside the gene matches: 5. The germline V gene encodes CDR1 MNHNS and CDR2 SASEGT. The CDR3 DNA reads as TGTGCCAGCAGTGAAACTAATAGCGGGAGCTACGAGCAGTACTTC. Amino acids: CASSETNSGSYEQYF.

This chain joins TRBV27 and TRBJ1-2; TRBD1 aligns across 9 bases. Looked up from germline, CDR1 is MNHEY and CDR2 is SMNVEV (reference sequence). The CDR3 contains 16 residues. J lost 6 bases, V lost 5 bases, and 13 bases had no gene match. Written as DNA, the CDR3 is TGTGCCAGCAGTGGACAGGGGATCCCTTCGAAGGATGGCTACACCTTC. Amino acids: CASSGQGIPSKDGYTF.

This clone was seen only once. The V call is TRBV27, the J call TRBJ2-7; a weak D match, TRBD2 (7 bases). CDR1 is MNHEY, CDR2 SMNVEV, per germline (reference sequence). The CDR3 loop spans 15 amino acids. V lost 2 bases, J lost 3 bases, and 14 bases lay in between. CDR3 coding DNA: TGTGCCAGCAGTTTAAGGGGGGGCACATTCTACGAGCAGTACTTC. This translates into CASSLRGGTFYEQYF.

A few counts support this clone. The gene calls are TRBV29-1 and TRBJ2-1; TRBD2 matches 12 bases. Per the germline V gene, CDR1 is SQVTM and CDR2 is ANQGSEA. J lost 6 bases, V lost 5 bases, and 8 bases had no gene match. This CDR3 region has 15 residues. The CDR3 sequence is CSVLRGLAGFNEQFF. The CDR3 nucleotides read TGCAGCGTTCTTCGGGGACTAGCGGGTTTCAATGAGCAGTTCTTC.

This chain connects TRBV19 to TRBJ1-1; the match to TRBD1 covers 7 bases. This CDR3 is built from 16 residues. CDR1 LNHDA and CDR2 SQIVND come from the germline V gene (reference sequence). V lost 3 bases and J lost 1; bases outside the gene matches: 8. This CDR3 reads CASSMDTGATNTEAFF. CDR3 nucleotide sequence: TGTGCCAGTAGTATGGACACAGGGGCCACGAACACTGAAGCTTTCTTT. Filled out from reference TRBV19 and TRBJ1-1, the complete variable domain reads DGGITQSPKYLFRKEGQNVTLSCEQNLNHDAMYWYRQDPGQGLRLIYYSQIVNDFQKGDIAEGYSVSREKKESFPLTVTSAQKNPTAFYLCASSMDTGATNTEAFFGQGTRLTVV.

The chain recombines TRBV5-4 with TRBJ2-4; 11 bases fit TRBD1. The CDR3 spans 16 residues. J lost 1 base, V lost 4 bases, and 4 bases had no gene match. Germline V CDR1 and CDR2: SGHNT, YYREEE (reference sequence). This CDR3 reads CASSPGQGGAKNIQYF. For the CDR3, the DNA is TGTGCCAGCAGCCCGGGACAGGGGGGGGCCAAAAACATTCAGTACTTC.

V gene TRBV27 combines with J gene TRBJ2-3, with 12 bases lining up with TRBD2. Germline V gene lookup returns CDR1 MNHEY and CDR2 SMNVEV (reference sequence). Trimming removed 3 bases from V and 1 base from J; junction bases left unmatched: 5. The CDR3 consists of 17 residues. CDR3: CASSFSSGRAGTDTQYF. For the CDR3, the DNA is TGTGCCAGCAGTTTTTCTAGCGGGAGGGCCGGCACAGATACGCAGTATTTT.

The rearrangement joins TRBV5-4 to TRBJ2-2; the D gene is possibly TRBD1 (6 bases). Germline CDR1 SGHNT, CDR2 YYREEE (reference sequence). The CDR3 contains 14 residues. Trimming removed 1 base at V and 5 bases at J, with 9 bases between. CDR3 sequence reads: CASSLRTVTGELFF. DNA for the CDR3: TGTGCCAGCAGCTTGAGGACAGTGACCGGGGAGCTGTTTTTT.

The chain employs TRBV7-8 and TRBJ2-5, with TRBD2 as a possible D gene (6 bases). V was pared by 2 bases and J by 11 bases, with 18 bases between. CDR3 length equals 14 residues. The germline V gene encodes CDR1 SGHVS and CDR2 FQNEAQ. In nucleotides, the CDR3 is TGTGCCAGCAGCTTAATCTCGGGACCGGGGGAGCAGTACTTC. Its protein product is CASSLISGPGEQYF.

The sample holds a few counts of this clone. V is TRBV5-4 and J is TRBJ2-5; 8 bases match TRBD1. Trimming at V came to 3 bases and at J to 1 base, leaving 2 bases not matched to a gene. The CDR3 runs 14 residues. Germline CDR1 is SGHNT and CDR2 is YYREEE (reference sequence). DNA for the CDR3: TGTGCCAGCAGCTCAACAGGGGGCCAAGAGACCCAGTACTTC. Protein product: CASSSTGGQETQYF.

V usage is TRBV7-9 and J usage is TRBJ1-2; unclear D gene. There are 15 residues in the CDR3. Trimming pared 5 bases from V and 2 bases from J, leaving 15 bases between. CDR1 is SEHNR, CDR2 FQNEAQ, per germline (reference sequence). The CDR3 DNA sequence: TGTGCCAGCAGCACAAGCGCGACGGGGAACTATGGCTACACCTTC. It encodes CASSTSATGNYGYTF. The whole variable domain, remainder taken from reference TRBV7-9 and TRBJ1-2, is DTGVSQNPRHKITKRGQNVTFRCDPISEHNRLYWYRQTLGQGPEFLTYFQNEAQLEKSRLLSDRFSAERPKGSFSTLEIQRTEQGDSAMYLCASSTSATGNYGYTFGSGTRLTVV.

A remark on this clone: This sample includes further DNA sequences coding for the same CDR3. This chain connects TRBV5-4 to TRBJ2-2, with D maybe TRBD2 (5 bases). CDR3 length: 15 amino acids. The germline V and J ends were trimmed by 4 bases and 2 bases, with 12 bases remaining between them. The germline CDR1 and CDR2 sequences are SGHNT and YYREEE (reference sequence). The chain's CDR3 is CASSPDRGNTGELFF. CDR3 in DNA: TGTGCCAGCAGCCCGGACCGGGGAAACACCGGGGAGCTGTTTTTT.

The CDR3 region is CASSHDRGRSYEQYF. CDR3 bases: TGTGCCAGCAGCCACGACAGGGGGAGGTCCTACGAGCAGTACTTC. This chain joins TRBV7-8 and TRBJ2-7, with 9 bases that match TRBD1. CDR1 is SGHVS and CDR2 is FQNEAQ in the germline V gene. The length of the CDR3 is 15 residues. V dropped 5 bases and J dropped 1; count of bases not matched to a gene: 6.

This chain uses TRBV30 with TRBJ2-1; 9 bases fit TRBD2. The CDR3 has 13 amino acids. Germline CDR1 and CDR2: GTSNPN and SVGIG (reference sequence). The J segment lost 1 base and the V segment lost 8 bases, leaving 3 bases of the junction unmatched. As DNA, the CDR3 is TGTGCCATGACTAGCGGATCCTACAATGAGCAGTTCTTC. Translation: CAMTSGSYNEQFF.

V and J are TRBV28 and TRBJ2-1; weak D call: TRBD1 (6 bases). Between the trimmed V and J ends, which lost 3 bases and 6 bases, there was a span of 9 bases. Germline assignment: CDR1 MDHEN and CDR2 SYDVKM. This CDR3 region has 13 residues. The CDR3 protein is CASSFLRGNEQFF. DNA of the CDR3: TGTGCCAGCAGTTTTCTCAGGGGCAATGAGCAGTTCTTC.

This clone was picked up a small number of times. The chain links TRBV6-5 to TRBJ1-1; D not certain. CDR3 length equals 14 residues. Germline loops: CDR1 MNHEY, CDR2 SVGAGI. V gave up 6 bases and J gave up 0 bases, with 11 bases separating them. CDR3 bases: TGTGCCAGCAGGGTTAGAGGGATGAACACTGAAGCTTTCTTT. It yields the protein CASRVRGMNTEAFF.

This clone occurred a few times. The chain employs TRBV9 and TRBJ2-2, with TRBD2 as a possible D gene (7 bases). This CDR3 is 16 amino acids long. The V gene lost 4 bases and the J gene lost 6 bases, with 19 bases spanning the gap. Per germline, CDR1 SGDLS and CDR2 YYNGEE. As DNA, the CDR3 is TGTGCCAGCAGCAGGGGGGGGCTAGCGCAAGCCGGGGAGCTGTTTTTT. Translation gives CASSRGGLAQAGELFF.

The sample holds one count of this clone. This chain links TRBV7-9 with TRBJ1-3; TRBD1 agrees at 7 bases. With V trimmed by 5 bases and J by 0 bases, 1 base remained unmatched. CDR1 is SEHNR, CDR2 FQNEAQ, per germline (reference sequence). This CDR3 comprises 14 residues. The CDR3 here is CASSRDSSGNTIYF. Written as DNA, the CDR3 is TGTGCCAGCAGCCGGGACAGCTCTGGAAACACCATATATTTT. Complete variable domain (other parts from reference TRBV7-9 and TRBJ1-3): DTGVSQNPRHKITKRGQNVTFRCDPISEHNRLYWYRQTLGQGPEFLTYFQNEAQLEKSRLLSDRFSAERPKGSFSTLEIQRTEQGDSAMYLCASSRDSSGNTIYFGEGSWLTVV.

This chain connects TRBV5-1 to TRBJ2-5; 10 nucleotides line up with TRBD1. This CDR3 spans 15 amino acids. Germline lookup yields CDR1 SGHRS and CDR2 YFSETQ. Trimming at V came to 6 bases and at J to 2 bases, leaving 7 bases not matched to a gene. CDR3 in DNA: TGCGCCAGCAACATCGGACAGGGGGGTCAAGAGACCCAGTACTTC. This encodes CASNIGQGGQETQYF.

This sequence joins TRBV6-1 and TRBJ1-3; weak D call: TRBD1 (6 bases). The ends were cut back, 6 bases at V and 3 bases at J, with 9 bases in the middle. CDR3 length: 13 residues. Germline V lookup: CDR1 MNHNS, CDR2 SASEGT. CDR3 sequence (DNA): TGTGCCAGCAGCAGGGGCAATGGAAACACCATATATTTT. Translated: CASSRGNGNTIYF.